This TCR beta chain was found in a study of blood T cell repertoires in COVID-19. Study-level information: The study drew acute and convalescent COVID-19 samples from the United States, Italy and Spain.

Trimming stripped 5 bases from V and 5 bases from J, with 12 bases between. CDR3 size: 14 residues. The germline CDR1 and CDR2 sequences are SEHNR and FQNEAQ (reference sequence). Produced via immunoSEQ multiplex PCR; TCRdb's table is partial and in-frame only. The sample has under 300,000 clones, around 85% seen once. The V and J genes are TRBV7-9 and TRBJ1-4; D gene unclear. This TCR was sampled from a woman aged 30 to 39 with COVID-19, enrolled during active disease. The sample was peripheral blood. CDR3 sequence reads: CASSASGSNEKLFF. In nucleotides, the CDR3 is TGTGCCAGCAGCGCATCCGGGAGCAATGAAAAACTGTTTTTT.